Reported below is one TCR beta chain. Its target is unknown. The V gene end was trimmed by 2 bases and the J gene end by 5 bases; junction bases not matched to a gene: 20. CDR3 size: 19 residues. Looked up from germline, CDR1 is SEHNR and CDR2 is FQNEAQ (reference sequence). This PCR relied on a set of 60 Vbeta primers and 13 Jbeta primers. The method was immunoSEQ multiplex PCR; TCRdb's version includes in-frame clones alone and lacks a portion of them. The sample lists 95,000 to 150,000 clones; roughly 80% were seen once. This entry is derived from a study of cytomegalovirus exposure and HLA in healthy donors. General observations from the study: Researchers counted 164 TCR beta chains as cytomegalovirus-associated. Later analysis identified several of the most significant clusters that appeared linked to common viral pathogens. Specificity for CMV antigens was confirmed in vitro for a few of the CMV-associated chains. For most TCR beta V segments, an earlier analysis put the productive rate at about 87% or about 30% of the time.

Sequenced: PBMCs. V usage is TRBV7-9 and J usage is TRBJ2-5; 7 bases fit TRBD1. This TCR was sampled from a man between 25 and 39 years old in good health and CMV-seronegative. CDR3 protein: CASSLRIQGRNAEVETQYF. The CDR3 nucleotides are TGTGCCAGCAGCTTACGGATACAGGGGCGGAACGCAGAGGTGGAGACCCAGTACTTC.